This T cell receptor (beta chain) was captured in a study of T-cell reconstitution after alpha-beta-depleted transplantation in children. This clonotype was counted a few times. The CDR3 is made up of 14 amino acids. With 2 bases removed from V and 4 bases from J, the gap between germline ends came to 14 bases. Germline V lookup: CDR1 SQVTM, CDR2 ANQGSEA. Unique molecular identifiers were used to barcode this TCRbeta library. TCRdb reprocessed the PCR reads with MiXCR, giving one entry per CDR3 protein. The table shows hundreds of thousands of distinct CDR3 sequences, with 15% to 20% occurring only once.

The V call is TRBV29-1, the J call TRBJ1-1; D remains ambiguous. The sequence came from a human donor who donated a stem cell graft to a child with acute lymphoblastic leukemia. Material: PBMCs from the stem cell graft donor, obtained from the stem cell graft. The CDR3 bases are TGCAGCGTTGAAACCGTGGCGCGGCTCACTGAAGCTTTCTTT. As protein: CSVETVARLTEAFF.